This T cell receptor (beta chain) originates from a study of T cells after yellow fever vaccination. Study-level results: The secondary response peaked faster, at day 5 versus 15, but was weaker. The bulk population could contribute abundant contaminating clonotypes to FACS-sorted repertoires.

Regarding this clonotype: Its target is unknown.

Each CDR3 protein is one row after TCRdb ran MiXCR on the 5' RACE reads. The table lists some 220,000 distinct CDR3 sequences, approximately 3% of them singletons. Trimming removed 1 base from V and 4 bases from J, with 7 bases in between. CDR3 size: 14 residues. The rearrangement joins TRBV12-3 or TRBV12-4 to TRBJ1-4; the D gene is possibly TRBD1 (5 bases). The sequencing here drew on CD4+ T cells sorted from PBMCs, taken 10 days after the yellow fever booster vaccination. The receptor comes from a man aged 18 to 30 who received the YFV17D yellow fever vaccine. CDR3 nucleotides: TGTGCCAGCAGTTTAGTAGGGGTTAATGAAAAACTGTTTTTT. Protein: CASSLVGVNEKLFF.